This paragraph reports one T cell receptor beta chain. Its cognate antigen is unknown. Sequencing used immunoSEQ multiplex PCR; TCRdb keeps in-frame clones, though not all of them. The table includes 50,000 to 60,000 clones, around nine tenths detected once. The CDR3 totals 16 residues. Germline V gene sequence: CDR1 ENHRY, CDR2 SYGVKD. Deletions cut 7 bases from V and 2 bases from J, with 15 bases between. The sample belongs to a study of OX40 agonist ivuxolimab in advanced cancers. Whole-study results and caveats: Partial responders at 0.1-3.0 mg/kg had among the lowest clonal expansion.

Sequenced here: CD4+ or CD8+ T cells sorted from blood, sampled in a trial of the OX40 agonist ivuxolimab. The sequence derives from an adult with an advanced solid tumor such as melanoma, head and neck, liver or kidney cancer. The V gene is TRBV10-3, the J gene TRBJ2-6; D remains ambiguous. The CDR3 protein is CAIITSGFTGANVLTF. The CDR3 DNA reads as TGTGCCATCATCACTTCAGGTTTTACTGGGGCCAACGTCCTGACTTTC.